The T cell receptor beta chain under discussion was sequenced for a study of OX40 agonist ivuxolimab in advanced cancers. Background on the study: Prior anti-PD-1, anti-PD-L1 or anti-CTLA-4 therapy did not bar entry, and less than 50% had some.

Blood specimens came from baseline, cycle 4 day 1, and cycle 7 day 1. Broader study findings: Both CD4+ and CD8+ T cell populations in blood had undergone clonal expansion by week 6 at 0.1 to 3.0 mg/kg.

The CDR3 is made up of 15 amino acids. V gave up 4 bases and J gave up 1 base, with 13 bases separating them. The V gene's germline CDR1 is MNHNS and CDR2 SASEGT. Only in-frame clones appear in the TCRdb table, and some are missing; sequencing was by immunoSEQ multiplex PCR. The data show some 79,000 clones, roughly nine tenths seen once. With respect to this clone: Its antigen is not identified.

The TCR comes from an adult with an advanced solid tumor such as melanoma, head and neck, liver or kidney cancer. The rearrangement links TRBV6-1 to TRBJ2-5; the D gene is possibly TRBD1 (5 bases). The sequencing here drew on CD4+ or CD8+ T cells sorted from blood, taken in a trial of the OX40 agonist ivuxolimab. CDR3 nucleotides: TGTGCCAGCAGTGGGTTAGGGGCACCCCAAGAGACCCAGTACTTC. Translated, it gives CASSGLGAPQETQYF.